The 27 T cell receptor beta chains in this list originate from one sample, sequenced in a study of regulatory T cells in long-lasting Graves disease (dated by TCRdb to the early 2020s). This specimen's time point label, interpreted: newly diagnosed GD, antithyroid drugs for less than 3 months. For both TCR sequencing and RNA sequencing, RNA was extracted from PBMCs using TRIzol. Receptor libraries were prepared by multiplex PCR. TCRdb lists the instrument as Illumina HiSeq 4000. TCR beta libraries were built with iRepertoire HTBI primers and Arm-PCR amplification of CDR3 regions. Starting from the raw public reads, TCRdb applied fastp trimming at Q25, assembled clones with MiXCR and retained in-frame beta chains. Every CDR3 protein is listed once, alongside the most common genes and DNA of its rows. The sample contains 520,000 or so distinct CDR3 sequences, around 12% of them found a single time. The ten largest clones add up to roughly 8.9% of the sample.

This sample was also put to use in a study of T cells in Graves' hyperthyroidism and ophthalmopathy.

The material sequenced was peripheral blood mononuclear cells (PBMCs), taken at new diagnosis, from a patient treated with antithyroid drugs. The receptors here all came from a woman between 25 and 40 years old with Graves disease. Donor details come from another sample of the same person, matched by shared clones.

This clonotype was detected ten times or more. The chain carries TRBV20-1 and TRBJ2-5, with 9 bases aligning to TRBD2. This CDR3 contains 13 residues. Germline lookup yields CDR1 DFQATT and CDR2 SNEGSKA (reference sequence). CDR3 amino acids: CMWTSATDETQYF. In DNA form, the CDR3 reads TGCATGTGGACTAGCGCCACGGATGAGACCCAGTACTTC.

This clonotype was counted a few times. J is TRBJ1-1 and V is TRBV20-1, with D perhaps TRBD1 (5 bases). Germline assignment: CDR1 DFQATT and CDR2 SNEGSKA (reference sequence). CDR3 size: 14 residues. Trimming took 3 bases from V and 5 from J, leaving 16 bases between them. This chain's CDR3 is CSASKGAGHTEAFF. The DNA of the CDR3 is TGCAGTGCTAGTAAAGGGGCAGGGCATACTGAAGCTTTCTTT.

This clonotype was seen at least ten times. This sequence joins TRBV18 and TRBJ2-7; 14 bases are shared with TRBD2. J lost 3 bases, V lost 3 bases, and 4 bases had no gene match. Germline values: CDR1 KGHSH, CDR2 LQKENI. The CDR3 runs to 16 residues. The CDR3 region has the DNA TGTGCCAGCTCACCGCGACTAGCGGGAGGGTACTACGAGCAGTACTTC. Protein sequence: CASSPRLAGGYYEQYF.

This clonotype has a handful of counts. The chain combines TRBV27 with TRBJ2-1; D call uncertain. CDR3 length: 13 amino acids. Germline CDR1 is MNHEY and CDR2 is SMNVEV (reference sequence). With 8 bases removed from V and 0 bases from J, the gap between germline ends came to 8 bases. The chain's CDR3 is CASSQYSYNEQFF. In DNA, the CDR3 is TGTGCCAGCTCCCAGTACTCCTACAATGAGCAGTTCTTC.

There are many counts of this clonotype. This chain joins TRBV27 and TRBJ1-5, with D uncertain. Germline-derived CDR1 and CDR2 are MNHEY and SMNVEV (reference sequence). V was clipped by 2 bases and J by 4 bases, with 9 bases between them. This CDR3 has 14 amino acids. The CDR3 spells CASSLRTGNQPQHF. The CDR3 DNA follows: TGTGCCAGCAGTTTAAGGACGGGGAATCAGCCCCAGCATTTT.

This clonotype came up many times. The chain links TRBV7-9 to TRBJ2-1; 8 bases map to TRBD1. The length of the CDR3 is 17 residues. Germline CDR1 and CDR2: SEHNR and FQNEAQ (reference sequence). The junction had 16 bases not matched to a gene; V was cut back by 5 bases and J by 7 bases. This chain's CDR3 is CASSPSLGRQGRNEQFF. CDR3 coding DNA: TGTGCCAGCAGCCCGAGCTTAGGAAGACAGGGGCGGAATGAGCAGTTCTTC.

This clonotype was seen only a few times. The chain employs TRBV10-2 and TRBJ2-4, with a tentative D call TRBD2 (7 bases). Trimming cost V 3 bases and J 7 bases, with 16 bases left between them. This CDR3 has 15 residues. Germline CDR1 WSHSY, CDR2 SAAADI. CDR3 bases: TGCGCCAGCAGTGAAGGCAGGGAGGGGGGGAACATTCAGTACTTC. The encoded protein is CASSEGREGGNIQYF.

In its sample, this clonotype was seen many times. The chain uses TRBV28 and TRBJ2-3; possibly TRBD1 or TRBD2 for D (5 bases each). Germline V lookup: CDR1 MDHEN, CDR2 SYDVKM. The CDR3 covers 15 residues. V lost 2 bases to trimming and J lost 5 bases, with 14 bases between them. CDR3 region: CASSLDSGTGDTQYF. The CDR3 DNA sequence: TGTGCCAGCAGTTTAGACTCGGGGACGGGAGATACGCAGTATTTT.

This clonotype was seen many times. The chain combines TRBV9 with TRBJ2-7, with D hard to call. Germline loops: CDR1 SGDLS, CDR2 YYNGEE. V dropped 0 bases and J dropped 3 bases, with 13 bases sitting between them. The CDR3 length is 15 residues. CDR3 nucleotides: TGTGCCAGCAGCGTAGGGGCTAGTATTGACTACGAGCAGTACTTC. It is translated as CASSVGASIDYEQYF.

Ten or more counts support this clonotype. The chain is built from TRBV28 and TRBJ2-5; 8 bases map to TRBD2. With 4 bases clipped from V and 3 bases from J, the junction kept 13 bases outside the gene matches. This CDR3 comprises 17 residues. CDR1 MDHEN and CDR2 SYDVKM come from the germline V gene. The CDR3 nucleotides read TGTGCCAGCAGTTCGGCGGGGGAGCGGGAGATAGAAGAGACCCAGTACTTC. The encoded protein is CASSSAGEREIEETQYF.

On this clonotype itself: This likely traces to a read error, being one base from a far larger clone. V usage is TRBV11-3 and J usage is TRBJ2-7; D assignment may be TRBD1 or TRBD2 (5 bases each). Germline CDR1 reads SGHNT; CDR2 reads YENEEA. There are 14 residues in the CDR3. The CDR3 sequence: CASSQTRGTYEQNF. DNA of the CDR3: TGTGCCAGCAGCCAAACGAGGGGAACCTACGAGCAGAACTTC.

This clonotype occurred many times. V is TRBV29-1 and J is TRBJ2-3; D is ambiguous. V dropped 3 bases and J dropped 5 bases, with 18 bases sitting between them. The CDR3 runs 15 residues. Germline V lookup: CDR1 SQVTM, CDR2 ANQGSEA. CDR3 sequence reads: CSVEIRGSPQDTQYF. As DNA, the CDR3 is TGCAGCGTTGAGATTAGAGGATCCCCCCAAGATACGCAGTATTTT.

This clonotype was detected many times. V is TRBV7-8 and J is TRBJ1-5, with D unresolved. The CDR3 loop spans 15 amino acids. In germline, CDR1 is SGHVS, CDR2 FQNEAQ. Trimming shortened V by 5 bases and J by 7 bases, and 18 bases separated the two germline ends. The DNA of the CDR3 is TGTGCCAGCAGCCCGATGAGGGCTCTTGGGCAGCCCCAGCATTTT. This gives the protein CASSPMRALGQPQHF.

This clonotype was counted many times. The chain uses TRBV5-6 and TRBJ2-5; 13 bases fit TRBD2. Germline CDR1 is SGHDT and CDR2 is YYEEEE. V was pared by 1 base and J by 4 bases, with 4 bases of the junction left unmatched. The CDR3 contains 16 residues. The CDR3 protein is CASSLRTSGRGETQYF. The CDR3, as DNA: TGTGCCAGCAGCTTGAGGACTAGCGGGAGAGGAGAGACCCAGTACTTC.

This clonotype was counted ten times or more. This chain links TRBV19 with TRBJ2-1; perhaps TRBD2 as D (5 bases). The CDR3 is made up of 15 amino acids. The germline V gene encodes CDR1 LNHDA and CDR2 SQIVND (reference sequence). V shed 5 bases and J shed 6 bases, with 17 bases lying between them. The chain's CDR3 is CASSDGPTRSNEQFF. Written as DNA, the CDR3 is TGTGCCAGTAGTGATGGGCCCACTAGGTCCAATGAGCAGTTCTTC. The whole variable domain, remainder taken from reference TRBV19 and TRBJ2-1, is DGGITQSPKYLFRKEGQNVTLSCEQNLNHDAMYWYRQDPGQGLRLIYYSQIVNDFQKGDIAEGYSVSREKKESFPLTVTSAQKNPTAFYLCASSDGPTRSNEQFFGPGTRLTVL.

In this sample, this clonotype turned up many times. V is TRBV5-8 and J is TRBJ1-4; possible D gene TRBD1, 5 bases. Trimming left V 5 bases short and J 7 bases short, with 18 bases between. CDR1 and CDR2 (germline): SGHTS, YDEGEE. The CDR3 runs 15 residues. The DNA of the CDR3 is TGTGCCAGCAGTCATCTAAGGGGAGGCCCTGAAAAACTGTTTTTT. Protein: CASSHLRGGPEKLFF.

This clonotype was seen only a few times. This rearrangement joins TRBV10-2 to TRBJ2-2; 11 bases line up with TRBD2. Trimming cost V 4 bases and J 6 bases; bases outside gene matches: 4. The CDR3 is 15 amino acids. Germline loops: CDR1 WSHSY, CDR2 SAAADI. CDR3 protein: CASSVAGGPPGELFF. In nucleotides, the CDR3 is TGCGCCAGCAGTGTAGCGGGAGGGCCGCCCGGGGAGCTGTTTTTT.

Of note for this clonotype: A read error may explain this, as a much larger clone is one base away. The rearrangement joins TRBV24-1 to TRBJ1-2; D gene ambiguous. The CDR3 loop spans 13 amino acids. Germline values: CDR1 KGHDR, CDR2 SFDVKD. The DNA for the CDR3 is TGTGTCACCAGTGATTTTACAACGAGTGGCTACACCTTC. This translates into CVTSDFTTSGYTF.

This clonotype appeared many times. CDR3: CASSPGAGILNTGELFF. In DNA, the CDR3 is TGTGCCAGCAGTCCCGGCGCTGGGATTTTAAACACCGGGGAGCTGTTTTTT. The V call is TRBV27, the J call TRBJ2-2; the D is unclear. The CDR3 length is 17 residues. Germline lookup yields CDR1 MNHEY and CDR2 SMNVEV (reference sequence). Between the trimmed V and J ends, which lost 5 bases and 2 bases, there was a span of 18 bases.

The rearrangement joins TRBV29-1 to TRBJ1-4, with TRBD1 as a possible D gene (6 bases). Germline V gene sequence: CDR1 SQVTM, CDR2 ANQGSEA. The CDR3 sequence is 12 residues long. V was pared by 4 bases and J by 6 bases, with 9 bases between. The CDR3 nucleotides read TGCAGCGTTGGGAACAGGGATGAAAAACTGTTTTTT. It is translated as CSVGNRDEKLFF.

This clonotype has ten or more counts. CDR3 coding DNA: TGTGCCATCCTAGGAATGAGCGGGAGGGCCTACAATGAGCAGTTCTTC. This encodes CAILGMSGRAYNEQFF. This chain links TRBV28 with TRBJ2-1; 10 nucleotides align to TRBD2. CDR1 is MDHEN, CDR2 SYDVKM, per germline. V dropped 10 bases and J dropped 2; count of bases not matched to a gene: 11. The CDR3 is 16 residues long. The entire variable domain, with the rest obtained from reference TRBV28 and TRBJ2-1, is as follows: DVKVTQSSRYLVKRTGEKVFLECVQDMDHENMFWYRQDPGLGLRLIYFSYDVKMKEKGDIPEGYSVSREKKERFSLILESASTNQTSMYLCAILGMSGRAYNEQFFGPGTRLTVL.

This clonotype turned up a few times. The chain recombines TRBV6-2 or TRBV6-3 with TRBJ2-3; D is uncertain. This CDR3 contains 14 residues. The germline V gene encodes CDR1 MNHEY and CDR2 SVGEGT. V was trimmed by 6 bases and J by 4 bases, leaving 14 bases between them. CDR3 residues: CASSPPGRPDTQYF. The CDR3 DNA is TGTGCCAGCAGCCCGCCAGGCAGGCCAGATACGCAGTATTTT.

This clonotype appeared many times. V and J are TRBV7-9 and TRBJ2-1; 10 bases agree with TRBD2. The V and J ends lost 2 bases and 2 bases, in that order; junction bases with no gene match: 3. The CDR3 runs 16 residues. Germline-derived CDR1 and CDR2 are SEHNR and FQNEAQ (reference sequence). The CDR3 bases are TGTGCCAGCAGCTTATCACTAGCGGGAACCTACAATGAGCAGTTCTTC. This codes for CASSLSLAGTYNEQFF.

Concerning this clonotype: One end of the junction fails to match germline, which may point to a read error. This chain uses TRBV27 with TRBJ1-1, with D maybe TRBD1 (5 bases). This CDR3 comprises 15 residues. Germline-derived CDR1 and CDR2 are MNHEY and SMNVEV (reference sequence). CDR3 DNA: TGTGCCAGCAGTTTTTGGGACCCTCCGGGCACTGAAACTTTCTTT. Translated, it gives CASSFWDPPGTETFF.

V is TRBV19 and J is TRBJ2-2, with a tentative D call TRBD2 (6 bases). The CDR3 runs to 13 residues. Germline values: CDR1 LNHDA, CDR2 SQIVND (reference sequence). The germline V and J ends were trimmed by 7 bases and 6 bases, with 12 bases remaining between them. CDR3 sequence: CASTSGRSGELFF. The CDR3 nucleotides are TGTGCCAGTACCTCGGGGAGGTCCGGGGAGCTGTTTTTT.

Ten or more counts support this clonotype. The chain links TRBV11-2 to TRBJ2-7, with 10 bases matching TRBD1. The CDR3 consists of 16 residues. V lost 5 bases to trimming and J lost 2 bases; unmatched junction nucleotides: 9. CDR1 and CDR2 (germline): SGHAT, FQNNGV. The CDR3 protein is CASSPTKGQGTYEQYF. Written as DNA, the CDR3 is TGTGCCAGCAGCCCGACCAAGGGACAGGGGACCTACGAGCAGTACTTC.

In its sample, this clonotype was seen many times. In DNA form, the CDR3 reads TGTGCCAGCAAGAGTTCTAGCGGACACACCGGGGAGCTGTTTTTT. It encodes CASKSSSGHTGELFF. The chain recombines TRBV2 with TRBJ2-2; 7 nucleotides line up with TRBD2. The germline gives CDR1 SNHLY, CDR2 FYNNEI. The junction had 8 bases not matched to a gene; V was cut back by 7 bases and J by 3 bases. The CDR3 consists of 15 residues.